This entry lists 24 T cell receptor beta chains sequenced from one sample in a study of cytomegalovirus exposure and HLA in healthy donors (dated by TCRdb to 2016 to 2017). Libraries came from the immunoSEQ multiplex PCR assay. A mixture of 60 forward primers for TCR Vbeta segments and 13 reverse primers for TCR Jbeta segments was used in the multiplex PCR. This is the immuneACCESS table as TCRdb keeps it, with only in-frame sequences that have V and J called. A part of the clones is gone; compared with another copy, unresolved V genes explain less than half, and the rest is unexplained. Here the sample has about 160,000 clones; 80% to 90% occur a single time. The ten largest clones take up about 12% of the sample. Sequenced: PBMCs. All receptors come from a woman between 50 and 59 years old in good health and CMV-seronegative.

This clone was recorded a few times. Here the CDR3 reads CASSIGDSPYNEQFF. The CDR3 nucleotides are TGTGCCAGTAGTATTGGGGACTCCCCCTACAATGAGCAGTTCTTC. The chain uses TRBV19 and TRBJ2-1; tentative D call: TRBD2 (6 bases). The CDR3 sequence is 15 residues long. The V gene lost 3 bases and the J gene lost 2 bases, with 11 bases spanning the gap. Germline CDR1 reads LNHDA; CDR2 reads SQIVND (reference sequence).

This rearrangement joins TRBV11-2 to TRBJ2-1, with D hard to call. V gave up 4 bases and J gave up 4 bases, with 11 bases separating them. Germline V CDR1 and CDR2: SGHAT, FQNNGV. CDR3 size: 14 residues. The CDR3 here is CASSSLTIYNEQFF. CDR3 DNA: TGTGCCAGCAGCTCCCTGACAATTTACAATGAGCAGTTCTTC. Combining the CDR3 with reference TRBV11-2 and TRBJ2-1 gives the whole variable domain EAGVAQSPRYKIIEKRQSVAFWCNPISGHATLYWYQQILGQGPKLLIQFQNNGVVDDSQLPKDRFSAERLKGVDSTLKIQPAKLEDSAVYLCASSSLTIYNEQFFGPGTRLTVL.

This sequence joins TRBV2 and TRBJ2-7, with D maybe TRBD2 (5 bases). The CDR3 extends over 15 amino acids. CDR1 and CDR2 (germline): SNHLY, FYNNEI. V dropped 6 bases and J dropped 0 bases, with 15 bases sitting between them. The CDR3 sequence is CASRKEALSSYEQYF. The CDR3 coding sequence is TGTGCCAGCAGGAAGGAGGCCCTAAGCTCCTACGAGCAGTACTTC.

This chain joins TRBV6-5 and TRBJ1-5, with 8 bases identical to TRBD1. V gave up 10 bases and J gave up 2 bases; unmatched junction bases: 7. Germline V gene sequence: CDR1 MNHEY, CDR2 SVGAGI. The CDR3 loop spans 14 amino acids. CDR3 residues: CATQPGQGNQPQHF. The CDR3 DNA sequence: TGTGCCACTCAACCGGGACAGGGCAATCAGCCCCAGCATTTT.

The rearrangement joins TRBV4-2 to TRBJ2-7, with TRBD2 as a possible D gene (6 bases). Germline V gene lookup returns CDR1 LGHNA and CDR2 YNFKEQ. Trimming left V 2 bases short and J 8 bases short, with 16 bases between. The CDR3 consists of 14 residues. CDR3 residues: CASSQPGGVSQQYF. DNA of the CDR3: TGTGCCAGCAGCCAACCCGGAGGGGTCTCCCAGCAGTACTTC.

A word on this clone: Germline and junction disagree at one end, which may indicate a read error. V gene TRBV7-9 combines with J gene TRBJ2-1, with D unresolved. The CDR3 consists of 17 residues. CDR1 is SEHNR, CDR2 FQNEAQ, per germline (reference sequence). DNA for the CDR3: TGTTCCAGCAGCTTAGAATGGCGCGGCGGTGGCTACAATGAGCAGTTCTTC. Its translation is CSSSLEWRGGGYNEQFF.

The chain couples TRBV9 to TRBJ2-1, with 9 bases lining up with TRBD2. V lost 3 bases and J lost 7; bases outside the gene matches: 11. Germline values: CDR1 SGDLS, CDR2 YYNGEE. The CDR3 loop spans 16 amino acids. This CDR3 is CASSGGVAGVGNEQFF. CDR3 in DNA: TGTGCCAGCAGCGGGGGAGTAGCGGGAGTTGGTAATGAGCAGTTCTTC.

The V and J genes are TRBV5-8 and TRBJ2-1; 9 bases agree with TRBD1. V gave up 2 bases and J gave up 8 bases; unmatched junction bases: 11. CDR3 size: 16 residues. Germline CDR1 SGHTS, CDR2 YDEGEE. CDR3 in DNA: TGTGCCAGCAGCTTAGGGACAGGGAGGTTTGGCGATGAGCAGTTCTTC. The encoded protein is CASSLGTGRFGDEQFF.

This clone was counted between two and nine times. The gene calls are TRBV18 and TRBJ2-6, with TRBD1 matching over 10 bases. After removal of 3 bases from V and 4 bases from J, the junction contained 9 bases not matched to a gene. Germline V gene sequence: CDR1 KGHSH, CDR2 LQKENI. CDR3 length: 18 amino acids. Here the CDR3 reads CASSPGQGSAGGANVLTF. For the CDR3, the DNA is TGTGCCAGCTCACCGGGACAGGGGTCAGCGGGCGGGGCCAACGTCCTGACTTTC.

This sequence joins TRBV5-8 and TRBJ2-7, with a weak D call TRBD1 (5 bases). Germline CDR1 is SGHTS and CDR2 is YDEGEE. The germline V and J ends were trimmed by 2 bases and 6 bases, with 6 bases remaining between them. The CDR3 sequence is 11 residues long. CDR3 DNA: TGTGCCAGCAGCTTCCAGGGCGAGCAGTACTTC. Translation gives CASSFQGEQYF.

This chain links TRBV28 with TRBJ1-2, with a weak D call TRBD1 (6 bases). CDR1 is MDHEN, CDR2 SYDVKM, per germline. V lost 7 bases and J 4 bases, leaving 16 bases between the germline ends. The CDR3 contains 14 residues. The CDR3 region is CASTHRDLSYGYTF. The DNA of the CDR3 is TGTGCCAGCACTCACAGGGATTTGTCCTATGGCTACACCTTC.

The CDR3 region has the DNA TGCGCCAGCAGCTTGGGGACTAGCGGGTACAATGAGCAGTTCTTC. It is translated as CASSLGTSGYNEQFF. The J gene is TRBJ2-1, the V gene TRBV5-1, with 11 positions matching TRBD2. CDR1 and CDR2 from the germline V gene are SGHRS and YFSETQ. The length of the CDR3 is 15 residues. J was trimmed by 4 bases and V by 0 bases; bases with no gene match: 0.

Comment on this clone: The junction departs from germline at one end; a sequencing error may be responsible. The V and J genes are TRBV7-2 and TRBJ2-5, with 8 bases identical to TRBD1. Germline V gene sequence: CDR1 SGHTA, CDR2 FQGNSA. The length of the CDR3 is 14 residues. In DNA, the CDR3 is TGTGCCAGCAGTTTAGGGGACAGGCCCGAGACCCAGTACTTC. This sequence encodes CASSLGDRPETQYF.

In this sample, this clone turned up a few times. J is TRBJ1-6 and V is TRBV5-4; 8 nucleotides match TRBD1. Germline trimming cut 2 bases from V and 6 bases from J; bases unmatched to any gene: 4. Germline CDR1 is SGHNT and CDR2 is YYREEE (reference sequence). The CDR3 is 15 amino acids. For the CDR3, the DNA is TGTGCCAGCAGCTTTGGACAGGGTCTTAATTCACCCCTCCACTTT. This codes for CASSFGQGLNSPLHF.

The rearrangement links TRBV30 to TRBJ1-6; D perhaps matches TRBD1 (5 bases). The CDR3 is 13 residues long. V was cut by 1 base and J by 6 bases, with 7 bases left in between. Per germline, CDR1 GTSNPN and CDR2 SVGIG (reference sequence). CDR3 protein: CAWSEDINSPLHF. CDR3 DNA: TGTGCCTGGAGTGAGGACATTAATTCACCCCTCCACTTT.

The chain uses TRBV28 and TRBJ2-1; TRBD2 matches at 8 bases. Trimming removed 6 bases from V and 5 bases from J; junction bases left unmatched: 9. Per germline, CDR1 MDHEN and CDR2 SYDVKM. The CDR3 is 15 residues long. The CDR3 nucleotides read TGTGCCAGCAGCTCAGATTTTAGCGGGGACAATGAGCAGTTCTTC. Its protein is CASSSDFSGDNEQFF.

The rearrangement uses TRBV4-2 and TRBJ2-5; TRBD2 matches 8 bases. The germline V gene has CDR1 LGHNA and CDR2 YNFKEQ. CDR3 length equals 17 residues. V trimming: 1 base; J trimming: 7 bases; junction bases outside the gene matches: 14. CDR3 region: CASSQVGPGGAGATQYF. The CDR3 region has the DNA TGTGCCAGCAGCCAAGTAGGGCCCGGGGGGGCCGGGGCGACCCAGTACTTC.

This clone was observed once. The J gene is TRBJ2-7, the V gene TRBV4-2; tentative D call: TRBD2 (5 bases). In germline, CDR1 is LGHNA, CDR2 YNFKEQ. V lost 2 bases and J 1 base, leaving 12 bases between the germline ends. The CDR3 runs to 15 residues. The CDR3 region is CASSQSSGGSYEQYF. CDR3 nucleotide sequence: TGTGCCAGCAGCCAATCCTCCGGAGGTTCCTACGAGCAGTACTTC.

CDR3 protein: CASSRLTGTMEDEQYF. The DNA for the CDR3 is TGCGCCAGCAGCCGTCTGACCGGGACAATGGAGGACGAGCAGTACTTC. V usage is TRBV5-1 and J usage is TRBJ2-7, with D possibly matching TRBD1 (6 bases). In germline, CDR1 is SGHRS, CDR2 YFSETQ. The CDR3 is 16 amino acids. Trimming removed 4 bases at V and 5 bases at J, with 22 bases between. Full variable domain (remainder filled in from reference TRBV5-1 and TRBJ2-7): KAGVTQTPRYLIKTRGQQVTLSCSPISGHRSVSWYQQTPGQGLQFLFEYFSETQRNKGNFPGRFSGRQFSNSRSEMNVSTLELGDSALYLCASSRLTGTMEDEQYFGPGTRLTVT.

The chain is built from TRBV9 and TRBJ1-2; 8 nucleotides agree with TRBD1. Germline trimming cut 3 bases from V and 2 bases from J; bases unmatched to any gene: 18. The CDR3 contains 19 residues. Germline lookup yields CDR1 SGDLS and CDR2 YYNGEE. The CDR3 sequence: CASSASLLGGAGGNYGYTF. Here the CDR3 DNA reads TGTGCCAGCAGCGCATCTCTCCTGGGGGGGGCAGGGGGCAACTATGGCTACACCTTC.

The chain links TRBV4-3 to TRBJ2-3, with a tentative D call TRBD2 (7 bases). Germline V gives CDR1 LGHNA, CDR2 YSLEER. There are 16 residues in the CDR3. V lost 0 bases, J lost 1 base, and 11 bases lay in between. In DNA, the CDR3 is TGCGCCAGCAGCCAAGATACGGGGGGCCGCACAGATACGCAGTATTTT. Its translation is CASSQDTGGRTDTQYF.

This clone was counted a single time. The gene calls are TRBV15 and TRBJ2-1, with 7 bases identical to TRBD2. Germline V lookup: CDR1 LNHNV, CDR2 YYDKDF (reference sequence). After removal of 4 bases from V and 6 bases from J, the junction contained 9 bases not matched to a gene. The CDR3 loop spans 15 amino acids. The DNA of the CDR3 is TGTGCCACCAGCAAAACTAGCGTTCCCCCCAATGAGCAGTTCTTC. Translating it yields CATSKTSVPPNEQFF.

The chain uses TRBV5-4 and TRBJ1-2; 8 nucleotides line up with TRBD1. Germline trimming cut 5 bases from V and 0 bases from J; bases unmatched to any gene: 6. The CDR3 totals 15 residues. Germline CDR1 SGHNT, CDR2 YYREEE (reference sequence). The CDR3 loop is CASSMGQAANYGYTF. CDR3 coding DNA: TGTGCCAGCAGTATGGGACAGGCAGCTAACTATGGCTACACCTTC.

The genes are TRBV7-2 and TRBJ2-7; 9 positions match TRBD1. The germline V gene has CDR1 SGHTA and CDR2 FQGNSA. After removal of 2 bases from V and 6 bases from J, the junction contained 5 bases not matched to a gene. The CDR3 extends over 14 amino acids. The CDR3 spells CASSLKGQGSEQYF. The CDR3 DNA is TGTGCCAGCAGCTTAAAGGGACAGGGAAGCGAGCAGTACTTC.